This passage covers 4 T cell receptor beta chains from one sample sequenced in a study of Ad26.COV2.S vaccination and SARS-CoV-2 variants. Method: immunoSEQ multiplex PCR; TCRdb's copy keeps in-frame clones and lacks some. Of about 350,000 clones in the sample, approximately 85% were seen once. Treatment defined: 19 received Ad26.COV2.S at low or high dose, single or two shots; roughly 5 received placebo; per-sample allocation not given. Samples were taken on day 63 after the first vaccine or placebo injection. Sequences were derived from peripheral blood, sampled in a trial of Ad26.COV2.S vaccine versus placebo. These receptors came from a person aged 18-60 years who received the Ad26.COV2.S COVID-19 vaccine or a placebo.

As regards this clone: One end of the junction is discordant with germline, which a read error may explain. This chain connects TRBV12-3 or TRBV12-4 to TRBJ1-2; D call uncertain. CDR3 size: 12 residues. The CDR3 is CASSLGGGEPYF. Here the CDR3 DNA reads TGTGCCAGCAGTTTAGGGGGTGGGGAGCCGTACTTC.

The DNA for the CDR3 is TGTGCCAGCAGTTTATGGGGGAGTGTGGTTACGCAGTATTTT. Translated, it gives CASSLWGSVVTQYF. The chain joins TRBV28 to TRBJ2-3, with D maybe TRBD2 (5 bases). The germline V gene encodes CDR1 MDHEN and CDR2 SYDVKM. Trimming took off 0 bases at V and 8 bases at J, with 12 bases between the two ends. This CDR3 is built from 14 residues.

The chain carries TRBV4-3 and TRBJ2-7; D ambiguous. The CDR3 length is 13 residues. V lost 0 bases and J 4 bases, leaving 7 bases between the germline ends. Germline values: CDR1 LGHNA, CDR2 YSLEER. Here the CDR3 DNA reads TGCGCCAGCAGCCAAGATGTTAGGTACGAGCAGTACTTC. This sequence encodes CASSQDVRYEQYF.

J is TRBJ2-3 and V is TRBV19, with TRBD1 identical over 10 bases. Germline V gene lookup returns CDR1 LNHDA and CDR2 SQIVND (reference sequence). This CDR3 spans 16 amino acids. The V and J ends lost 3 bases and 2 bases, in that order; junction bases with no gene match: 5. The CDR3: CASSILGQGSTDTQYF. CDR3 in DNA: TGTGCCAGTAGTATTCTGGGACAGGGGTCCACAGATACGCAGTATTTT.